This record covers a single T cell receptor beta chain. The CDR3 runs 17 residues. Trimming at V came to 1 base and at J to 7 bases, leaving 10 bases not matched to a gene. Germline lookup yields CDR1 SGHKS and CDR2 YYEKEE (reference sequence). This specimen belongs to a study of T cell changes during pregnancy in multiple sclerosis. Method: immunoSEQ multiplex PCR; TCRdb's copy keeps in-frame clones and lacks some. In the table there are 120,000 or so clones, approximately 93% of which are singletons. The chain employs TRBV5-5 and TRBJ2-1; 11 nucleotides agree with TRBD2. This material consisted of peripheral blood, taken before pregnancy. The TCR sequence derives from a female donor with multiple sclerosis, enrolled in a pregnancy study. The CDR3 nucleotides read TGTGCCAGCAGCTTGCCGAGGAATAGCGGGAGGGGTAATGAGCAGTTCTTC. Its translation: CASSLPRNSGRGNEQFF.